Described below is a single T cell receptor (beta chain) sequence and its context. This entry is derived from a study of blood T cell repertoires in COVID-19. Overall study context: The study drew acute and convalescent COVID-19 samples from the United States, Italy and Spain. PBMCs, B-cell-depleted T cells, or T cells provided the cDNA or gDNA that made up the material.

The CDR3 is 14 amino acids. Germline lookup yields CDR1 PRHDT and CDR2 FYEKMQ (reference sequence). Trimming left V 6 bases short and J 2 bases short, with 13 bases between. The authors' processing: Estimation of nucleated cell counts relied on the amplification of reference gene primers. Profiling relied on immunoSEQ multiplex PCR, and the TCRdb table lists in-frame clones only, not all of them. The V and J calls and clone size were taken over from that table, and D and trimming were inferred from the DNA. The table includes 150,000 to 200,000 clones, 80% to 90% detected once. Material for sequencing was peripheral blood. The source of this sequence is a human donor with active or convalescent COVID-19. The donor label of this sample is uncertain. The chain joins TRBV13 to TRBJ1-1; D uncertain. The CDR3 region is CASRPGGLNTEAFF. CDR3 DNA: TGTGCCAGCAGGCCCGGCGGATTAAACACTGAAGCTTTCTTT.